The sequence of this T cell receptor beta chain was determined in a study of beta chain features in type 1 diabetes. Sorting that relied on CD45RO/CCR7/CD25/CD127/CD95/CD27 yielded CD4+ naive, central memory, regulatory and stem cell-like memory cells. Reverse transcribing all isolated RNA meant expressed TCRB transcripts were sequenced. Generated by immunoSEQ multiplex PCR, the TCRdb table keeps only in-frame clones and is missing some. The sample yields about 340,000 clones, around 7.6% seen once. Study results and limitations: There was a moderate but significant shortening of TCRB CDR3s in all four CD4+ subsets of Type 1 diabetes patients. Type 1 diabetes patients had VDJ junctions that carried fewer insertions and more deletions.

CDR1 and CDR2 from the germline V gene are SGHRS and YFSETQ. The CDR3 length is 18 residues. Trimming cost V 0 bases and J 0 bases; bases outside gene matches: 8. Notes on this clone: Its antigen is not identified.

The sample consisted of central memory CD4+ T cells from blood. The chain carries TRBV5-1 and TRBJ2-3, with 9 positions matching TRBD2. The TCR sequence derives from a woman under 30 in good health. CDR3 sequence (DNA): TGCGCCAGCAGCTTGGCCGCTTCTAGCGGGATTAGCACAGATACGCAGTATTTT. It translates to CASSLAASSGISTDTQYF.